This T cell receptor beta chain was sequenced during a study of shared clonotypes between healthy human individuals. Overall study: Each donor's CD4 naive and CD4 memory cells filled three plates apiece, CD8 naive two, and CD8 memory one.

The CDR3 is made up of 14 amino acids. The germline V gene encodes CDR1 MNHEY and CDR2 SMNVEV (reference sequence). Germline trimming cut 6 bases from V and 4 bases from J; bases unmatched to any gene: 8. Turning to this clone: The antigen is undetermined.

CD45RO-negative, CCR7-positively selected cells formed the naive CD8 fraction, excluding terminally differentiated effector memory CD45RA+ cells. A deep-level run was used for the assay. Assay used: immunoSEQ multiplex PCR; TCRdb lists only in-frame clones, some missing. Here the sample spans 2 million to 2.5 million clones, less than 95% being singletons. General study results and limits: Among a handful of donors, about 5% of naive CD4 clonotypes were found in common. Read depth was anticipated to influence clonotype sharing among donors.

The material sequenced was naive CD8+ T cells sorted from blood. This receptor was obtained from a man aged 18-30 years in good health. The chain recombines TRBV27 with TRBJ1-1; TRBD1 matches at 7 bases. The CDR3 spells CASRQGGGGTEAFF. The CDR3 DNA reads TGTGCCAGCAGGCAGGGGGGAGGAGGCACTGAAGCTTTCTTT.